What follows are 14 T cell receptor beta chains derived from one specimen sequenced in a study of cytomegalovirus exposure and HLA in healthy donors. PCR primers comprised 60 Vbeta and 13 Jbeta primers. Using immunoSEQ multiplex PCR, the repertoire was profiled, and TCRdb retains in-frame clones only, with some absent. Of 200,000 to 250,000 clones listed, 76% are singletons. Sequencing used PBMCs. Receptor source: a man younger than 35 in good health and CMV-seronegative.

With regard to this clone: The junction departs from germline at one end; a sequencing error may be responsible. The V call is TRBV15, the J call TRBJ1-1, with a weak D call TRBD1 (5 bases). Per germline, CDR1 LNHNV and CDR2 YYDKDF (reference sequence). The CDR3 runs to 15 residues. The CDR3 nucleotides read TGTGCCACCAGCGGAGAGCGGGACTACTACACTGAAGCTTTCTTT. Its translation: CATSGERDYYTEAFF.

This sequence joins TRBV2 and TRBJ2-2; no firm D call. Looked up from germline, CDR1 is SNHLY and CDR2 is FYNNEI. There are 13 residues in the CDR3. Trimming left V 5 bases short and J 4 bases short, with 8 bases between. Written as DNA, the CDR3 is TGTGCCAGCAGTCTTCTGGCCACCGGGGAGCTGTTTTTT. It translates to CASSLLATGELFF.

CDR3: CASSLYLYEQYF. Here the CDR3 DNA reads TGTGCCAGCAGTTTATACTTGTACGAGCAGTACTTC. The chain has TRBV28 and TRBJ2-7, with D unclear. Germline V gene lookup returns CDR1 MDHEN and CDR2 SYDVKM. Trimming stripped 1 base from V and 4 bases from J, with 5 bases between. This CDR3 has 12 residues. Based on the CDR3 plus reference TRBV28 and TRBJ2-7, the full variable domain is DVKVTQSSRYLVKRTGEKVFLECVQDMDHENMFWYRQDPGLGLRLIYFSYDVKMKEKGDIPEGYSVSREKKERFSLILESASTNQTSMYLCASSLYLYEQYFGPGTRLTVT.

This chain joins TRBV30 and TRBJ2-3; maybe TRBD2 (6 bases). The CDR3 extends over 15 amino acids. V lost 5 bases, J lost 1 base, and 16 bases lay in between. CDR1 and CDR2 from the germline V gene are GTSNPN and SVGIG (reference sequence). The CDR3 spells CAWSKGGVRTDTQYF. CDR3 DNA sequence: TGTGCCTGGTCAAAGGGCGGGGTTCGCACAGATACGCAGTATTTT.

J is TRBJ1-6 and V is TRBV2; 10 nucleotides agree with TRBD1. V shed 8 bases, J shed 8 bases, and the junction held 9 bases outside the gene matches. The CDR3 is 15 amino acids. Germline CDR1 SNHLY, CDR2 FYNNEI. CDR3 sequence: CASERTGGRDSPLHF. The CDR3 DNA reads TGTGCCAGCGAGAGGACAGGGGGAAGGGATTCACCCCTCCACTTT.

This clone was counted a few times. The V call is TRBV2, the J call TRBJ1-3; 8 bases align to TRBD1. CDR1 is SNHLY, CDR2 FYNNEI, per germline. V lost 4 bases and J lost 4; bases outside the gene matches: 3. This CDR3 contains 14 residues. The CDR3 sequence: CASSGTGNGNTIYF. CDR3 DNA sequence: TGTGCCAGCAGTGGGACAGGGAACGGAAACACCATATATTTT.

V is TRBV7-3 and J is TRBJ2-1, with 10 positions matching TRBD1. Per germline, CDR1 SGHTA and CDR2 FQGTGA. With V trimmed by 4 bases and J by 4 bases, 7 bases remained unmatched. This CDR3 is 16 amino acids long. The CDR3 nucleotides read TGTGCCAGCAGCTCGACAGGGGGCATGTTATACAATGAGCAGTTCTTC. Translating it yields CASSSTGGMLYNEQFF. Full variable domain (outside the CDR3, taken from reference TRBV7-3 and TRBJ2-1): GAGVSQTPSNKVTEKGKYVELRCDPISGHTALYWYRQSLGQGPEFLIYFQGTGAADDSGLPNDRFFAVRPEGSVSTLKIQRTERGDSAVYLCASSSTGGMLYNEQFFGPGTRLTVL.

This chain connects TRBV2 to TRBJ2-7; tentative D call: TRBD2 (5 bases). Germline V gives CDR1 SNHLY, CDR2 FYNNEI. Trimming pared 5 bases from V and 2 bases from J, leaving 13 bases between. The CDR3 sequence is 14 residues long. The CDR3 nucleotides read TGTGCCAGCAGTCTCGGACTCACTACCTACGAGCAGTACTTC. It encodes CASSLGLTTYEQYF. Complete variable domain (other parts from reference TRBV2 and TRBJ2-7): EPEVTQTPSHQVTQMGQEVILRCVPISNHLYFYWYRQILGQKVEFLVSFYNNEISEKSEIFDDQFSVERPDGSNFTLKIRSTKLEDSAMYFCASSLGLTTYEQYFGPGTRLTVT.

This chain links TRBV27 with TRBJ2-5; D is possibly TRBD2 (6 bases). The V end was cut by 3 bases, the J end by 7 bases, with 6 bases between. Germline loops: CDR1 MNHEY, CDR2 SMNVEV (reference sequence). This CDR3 spans 11 amino acids. The CDR3 nucleotides are TGTGCCAGCAGTTTGGGGGGGACCCAGTACTTC. Translated: CASSLGGTQYF.

The V gene is TRBV7-9, the J gene TRBJ1-1; D not resolved. The V and J ends lost 5 bases and 8 bases respectively, with 21 bases between them. The CDR3 has 15 residues. From germline, CDR1 is SEHNR and CDR2 FQNEAQ (reference sequence). The CDR3 bases are TGTGCCAGCAGCCAAAGAAGCGCCGGGTGGAGAGAAGCTTTCTTT. This encodes CASSQRSAGWREAFF.

The chain couples TRBV6-6 to TRBJ1-2; D is unresolved. Trimming stripped 3 bases from V and 6 bases from J, with 5 bases between. The germline V gene has CDR1 MNHNY and CDR2 SVGAGI (reference sequence). The CDR3 is 11 amino acids. The CDR3 DNA is TGTGCCAGCAGTTATCCCGATGGCTACACCTTC. As protein: CASSYPDGYTF.

This clone was recorded a few times. The chain is built from TRBV7-8 and TRBJ2-5, with 7 bases matching TRBD2. V lost 5 bases and J lost 1; bases outside the gene matches: 10. The CDR3 contains 16 residues. CDR1 is SGHVS and CDR2 is FQNEAQ in the germline V gene. Here the CDR3 reads CASSPWGGRGQETQYF. The CDR3 nucleotides are TGTGCCAGCAGCCCGTGGGGGGGTCGCGGCCAAGAGACCCAGTACTTC.

The chain is built from TRBV27 and TRBJ1-6; TRBD1 matches 8 bases. CDR1 and CDR2 from the germline V gene are MNHEY and SMNVEV (reference sequence). This CDR3 has 18 residues. V gave up 3 bases and J gave up 11 bases; unmatched junction bases: 18. The CDR3 spells CASSFLVQRQGMGPPLHF. In DNA, the CDR3 is TGTGCCAGCAGTTTCCTCGTCCAACGACAGGGGATGGGTCCACCCCTCCACTTT.

The chain joins TRBV7-9 to TRBJ2-3; 11 positions agree with TRBD2. V dropped 5 bases and J dropped 8; count of bases not matched to a gene: 12. Germline values: CDR1 SEHNR, CDR2 FQNEAQ (reference sequence). CDR3 length equals 16 residues. CDR3 coding DNA: TGTGCCAGCAGCGCAGCCCTTAGCGGGAGGGAGGGTACGCAGTATTTT. Translation: CASSAALSGREGTQYF.